The clone carrying this T cell receptor beta chain appeared once. Its antigen is unidentified. This PCR relied on a set of 60 Vbeta primers and 13 Jbeta primers. Sequencing was performed with immunoSEQ multiplex PCR; in TCRdb, only in-frame clones are kept and a portion is missing. The table records 150,000 to 180,000 clones, around 84% of them present only once. The V gene's germline CDR1 is SGDLS and CDR2 YYNGEE. This CDR3 contains 16 residues. Trimming cost V 0 bases and J 1 base, with 8 bases left between them. These data originate in a study of cytomegalovirus exposure and HLA in healthy donors. Study-level points and caveats: Later analysis identified a missense DCLRE1C variant that was linked to TCR beta V- and J-gene trimming. The study had only CMV serostatus as immune exposure information. Across HLA loci, a later analysis found differing TCR association rates, with DRB1 most and HLA-C fewest.

Donors consisted of healthy bone marrow donors. Sample: PBMCs. The receptor was derived from a woman aged 40 to 50 in good health and CMV-seropositive. The chain recombines TRBV9 with TRBJ2-6; D ambiguous. This CDR3 reads CASSVVVSSGANVLTF. The CDR3 region has the DNA TGTGCCAGCAGCGTAGTGGTGAGTTCTGGGGCCAACGTCCTGACTTTC.